This note documents a single TCR beta chain sequence. What it binds is not known. This sample is part of a study of brain T cells in children with intractable seizures. Study-wide points: Viral specificity was inferred only from CDR3 similarity; HCMV serostatus was unknown.

Clones were read by immunoSEQ multiplex PCR, and TCRdb kept only the in-frame ones, dropping some. The repertoire holds about 80,000 clones, with 90% to 95% as singletons. Germline V gives CDR1 WSHSY, CDR2 SAAADI. The CDR3 covers 15 residues. The V gene end was trimmed by 9 bases and the J gene end by 4 bases; junction bases not matched to a gene: 13. The clonotype originates from a girl aged 2-10 years with Rasmussen encephalitis and intractable seizures. V and J are TRBV10-2 and TRBJ2-7, with 9 positions matching TRBD1. The sample was peripheral blood, taken at surgery. CDR3 in DNA: TGCGCCAGTCTAACCATTGGGACAGGGAGATACGAGCAGTACTTC. The encoded protein is CASLTIGTGRYEQYF.